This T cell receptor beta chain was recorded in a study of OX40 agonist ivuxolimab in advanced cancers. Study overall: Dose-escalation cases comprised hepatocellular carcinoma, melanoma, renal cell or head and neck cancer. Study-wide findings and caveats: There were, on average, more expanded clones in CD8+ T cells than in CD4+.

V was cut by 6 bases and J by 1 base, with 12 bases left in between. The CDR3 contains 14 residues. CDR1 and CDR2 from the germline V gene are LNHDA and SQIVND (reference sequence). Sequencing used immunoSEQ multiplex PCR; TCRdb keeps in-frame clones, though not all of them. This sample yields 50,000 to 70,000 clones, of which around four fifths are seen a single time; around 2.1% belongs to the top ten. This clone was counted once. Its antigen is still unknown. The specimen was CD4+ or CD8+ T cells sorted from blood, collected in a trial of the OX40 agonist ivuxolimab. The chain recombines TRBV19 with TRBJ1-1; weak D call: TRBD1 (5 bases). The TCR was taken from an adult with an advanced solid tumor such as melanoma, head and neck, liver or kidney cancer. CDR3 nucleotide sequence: TGTGCCAGTAGGCACACGGGGGGGAACACTGAAGCTTTCTTT. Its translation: CASRHTGGNTEAFF. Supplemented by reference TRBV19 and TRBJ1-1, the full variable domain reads DGGITQSPKYLFRKEGQNVTLSCEQNLNHDAMYWYRQDPGQGLRLIYYSQIVNDFQKGDIAEGYSVSREKKESFPLTVTSAQKNPTAFYLCASRHTGGNTEAFFGQGTRLTVV.